The clone carrying this T cell receptor beta chain was seen more than once but under ten times. Its antigen is still unknown. This CDR3 is 15 amino acids long. In germline, CDR1 is SGHVS, CDR2 FQNEAQ. Trimming took off 5 bases at V and 0 bases at J, with 14 bases between the two ends. This entry comes from a study of T cells after yellow fever vaccination. Study-wide results and caveats: Peaking on day 5 versus 15, the secondary response was faster but weaker.

It was through 5'RACE template switching that TCR cDNA was made, with a universal primer site and UMIs added. TCRdb called the 5' RACE reads again in MiXCR, with one record for every CDR3 protein. The sample has approximately 350,000 distinct CDR3 sequences, approximately 10% seen once. This chain connects TRBV7-8 to TRBJ2-7; D may match TRBD1 or TRBD2 (5 bases each). The sequence was obtained from a man between 18 and 29 years old who received the YFV17D yellow fever vaccine. The source was PBMCs, collected on the day of the first yellow fever vaccination. The CDR3 sequence is CASSQRWGSSYEQYF. CDR3 bases: TGTGCCAGCAGCCAACGTTGGGGGAGCTCCTACGAGCAGTACTTC.